One and the same sample provided the 27 T cell receptor beta chains below, sequenced in a study of breast tumors, draining lymph nodes, adjacent tissues. The lymph nodes were axillary draining lymph nodes from breast cancer patients. From the multiplex PCR reads, TCRdb called clonotypes with MiXCR, one entry per CDR3 protein. The sample records about 100,000 distinct CDR3 sequences, less than 25% being singletons. The material sequenced was axillary lymph node tissue. The receptors shown here come from a female donor with breast cancer. Some clones in this sample may be carry-over from other donors' samples.

Comments on this clonotype: Since a much larger clone is just one base distant, this may be a read error. J is TRBJ2-1 and V is TRBV9; TRBD2 aligns across 11 bases. Germline values: CDR1 SGDLS, CDR2 YYNGEE. The CDR3 length is 14 residues. V shed 3 bases and J 12 bases; nucleotides not matched to a gene: 8. CDR3 amino acids: CASSDSGRGQGQFF. The CDR3 DNA reads as TGTGCCAGCAGCGATAGCGGGAGGGGGCAGGGGCAGTTCTTC.

V is TRBV28 and J is TRBJ1-4, with 9 nucleotides matching TRBD1. CDR1 and CDR2 from the germline V gene are MDHEN and SYDVKM. V shed 5 bases and J 5 bases; nucleotides not matched to a gene: 9. The CDR3 covers 16 residues. DNA for the CDR3: TGTGCCAGCAGTCTTATCGGGACAGGGCCGAATGAAAAACTGTTTTTT. This sequence encodes CASSLIGTGPNEKLFF. Filled out from reference TRBV28 and TRBJ1-4, the complete variable domain reads DVKVTQSSRYLVKRTGEKVFLECVQDMDHENMFWYRQDPGLGLRLIYFSYDVKMKEKGDIPEGYSVSREKKERFSLILESASTNQTSMYLCASSLIGTGPNEKLFFGSGTQLSVL.

This clonotype was observed many times. The rearrangement links TRBV5-1 to TRBJ2-5; tentative D call: TRBD2 (6 bases). With 2 bases removed from V and 4 bases from J, the gap between germline ends came to 12 bases. The CDR3 consists of 14 residues. Germline CDR1 and CDR2: SGHRS and YFSETQ. The CDR3 sequence: CASSFDTGVETQYF. In DNA form, the CDR3 reads TGCGCCAGCAGCTTCGACACGGGGGTAGAGACCCAGTACTTC.

This clonotype was seen many times. This chain uses TRBV7-8 with TRBJ2-7; TRBD2 might be the D (6 bases). The CDR3 runs 15 residues. Germline V gene sequence: CDR1 SGHVS, CDR2 FQNEAQ. Trimming took 0 bases from V and 2 from J, leaving 11 bases between them. Here the CDR3 DNA reads TGTGCCAGCAGCTTAGCAGGTAGCGGTACCTACGAGCAGTACTTC. Its translation is CASSLAGSGTYEQYF.

This clonotype was recorded a few times. The J gene is TRBJ1-4, the V gene TRBV30, with 8 positions matching TRBD1. V was clipped by 8 bases and J by 4 bases; unmatched bases: 9. Looked up from germline, CDR1 is GTSNPN and CDR2 is SVGIG (reference sequence). The CDR3 covers 14 residues. This chain's CDR3 is CALDRGKLNEKLFF. Here the CDR3 DNA reads TGTGCCCTTGACAGGGGTAAACTTAATGAAAAACTGTTTTTT.

The chain joins TRBV3-1 to TRBJ1-5; 8 nucleotides align to TRBD1. In germline, CDR1 is LGHDT, CDR2 YNNKEL (reference sequence). V shed 2 bases and J 3 bases; nucleotides not matched to a gene: 0. This CDR3 has 14 residues. CDR3 loop: CASSQQGANQPQHF. The CDR3, as DNA: TGTGCCAGCAGCCAACAGGGGGCCAATCAGCCCCAGCATTTT.

Regarding this clonotype: This likely comes from a read error, as the CDR3 has no conserved phenylalanine or tryptophan at its end. The J gene is TRBJ1-2, the V gene TRBV10-3, with no clear D. V was pared by 3 bases and J by 8 bases, with 13 bases between. CDR1 is ENHRY and CDR2 is SYGVKD in the germline V gene. The CDR3 covers 13 residues. The CDR3 spells CAISESRDQGYTS. The CDR3 DNA follows: TGTGCCATCAGTGAATCGAGGGATCAGGGCTACACCTCC.

In this sample, this clonotype turned up many times. V is TRBV11-2 and J is TRBJ2-3, with D perhaps TRBD1 or TRBD2 (6 bases each). From germline, CDR1 is SGHAT and CDR2 FQNNGV. The CDR3 length is 14 residues. Trimming pared 3 bases from V and 6 bases from J, leaving 13 bases between. This chain's CDR3 is CASSFNRGGDTQYF. The CDR3 bases are TGTGCCAGCAGCTTCAACCGAGGGGGGGATACGCAGTATTTT.

This clonotype was recorded many times. This chain links TRBV11-2 with TRBJ2-5; 7 nucleotides align to TRBD1. This CDR3 region has 16 residues. Germline V gene sequence: CDR1 SGHAT, CDR2 FQNNGV. V lost 5 bases, J lost 2 bases, and 11 bases stayed unmatched. The CDR3 nucleotides read TGTGCCAGCAGCGACCGACAGGGTTTGAGGCAAGAGACCCAGTACTTC. Translation gives CASSDRQGLRQETQYF. The full variable domain, completed using reference TRBV11-2 and TRBJ2-5, is EAGVAQSPRYKIIEKRQSVAFWCNPISGHATLYWYQQILGQGPKLLIQFQNNGVVDDSQLPKDRFSAERLKGVDSTLKIQPAKLEDSAVYLCASSDRQGLRQETQYFGPGTRLLVL.

This clonotype was observed many times. This chain uses TRBV29-1 with TRBJ2-5; D call uncertain. The CDR3 covers 12 residues. Trimming took off 7 bases at V and 1 base at J, with 10 bases between the two ends. From germline, CDR1 is SQVTM and CDR2 ANQGSEA. CDR3 bases: TGCAGCGCCCTACGCTCCCAAGAGACCCAGTACTTC. Its translation is CSALRSQETQYF.

This clonotype has at least ten counts. The chain couples TRBV5-1 to TRBJ2-3, with TRBD2 as a possible D gene (6 bases). Trimming shortened V by 0 bases and J by 3 bases, and 11 bases separated the two germline ends. CDR3 size: 15 residues. CDR1 is SGHRS, CDR2 YFSETQ, per germline. CDR3 nucleotide sequence: TGCGCCAGCAGCTTGGGGACGCGGGGTACAGATACGCAGTATTTT. It specifies CASSLGTRGTDTQYF.

J is TRBJ2-3 and V is TRBV6-5; D ambiguous. The CDR3 has 13 amino acids. The germline CDR1 and CDR2 sequences are MNHEY and SVGAGI. V shed 2 bases and J shed 5 bases, with 8 bases lying between them. The CDR3 sequence: CASSYGVGDTQYF. The DNA for the CDR3 is TGTGCCAGCAGTTACGGTGTTGGAGATACGCAGTATTTT.

The chain recombines TRBV28 with TRBJ2-7; 9 bases are shared with TRBD1. Trimming at V came to 9 bases and at J to 4 bases, leaving 7 bases not matched to a gene. Germline CDR1 is MDHEN and CDR2 is SYDVKM. This CDR3 contains 13 residues. The CDR3 DNA follows: TGTGCCAGTGTCCCGGGACAGGGTTACGAGCAGTACTTC. It codes for CASVPGQGYEQYF.

The sample holds many counts of this clonotype. The rearrangement joins TRBV6-5 to TRBJ1-4; 10 positions match TRBD1. CDR3 length equals 15 residues. CDR1 MNHEY and CDR2 SVGAGI come from the germline V gene. V was pared by 6 bases and J by 8 bases, with 9 bases of the junction left unmatched. Written as DNA, the CDR3 is TGTGCCAGCAGCCCCGACAGGGGGCGGACGGAAAAACTGTTTTTT. Encoded protein: CASSPDRGRTEKLFF.

The table lists this clonotype with a few counts. The J gene is TRBJ1-4, the V gene TRBV14, with 8 bases fitting TRBD1. Germline V gives CDR1 SGHDN, CDR2 FVKESK. The CDR3 is 15 amino acids. V lost 4 bases and J lost 3; bases outside the gene matches: 4. The CDR3 DNA is TGTGCCAGCAGCCGGACAGGGCTGGCTAATGAAAAACTGTTTTTT. Protein sequence: CASSRTGLANEKLFF.

The chain recombines TRBV2 with TRBJ1-2, with D perhaps matching TRBD1 (5 bases). The CDR3 extends over 14 amino acids. V lost 5 bases and J 0 bases, leaving 10 bases between the germline ends. CDR1 is SNHLY, CDR2 FYNNEI, per germline. CDR3 residues: CASSRDGANYGYTF. The CDR3 nucleotides are TGTGCCAGCAGTCGGGACGGAGCTAACTATGGCTACACCTTC.

Comments on this clonotype: This may come from a read error, since a much larger clone is one base off. The V gene is TRBV20-1, the J gene TRBJ2-3; TRBD1 matches 9 bases. The CDR3 consists of 13 residues. With V trimmed by 6 bases and J by 4 bases, 5 bases remained unmatched. Looked up from germline, CDR1 is DFQATT and CDR2 is SNEGSKA (reference sequence). The CDR3 spells CSAGTGSPDTQYF. DNA for the CDR3: TGCAGTGCCGGGACAGGGAGCCCAGATACGCAGTATTTT.

This clonotype was seen once. A read error may explain this, as a much larger clone is one base away. The V call is TRBV12-3 or TRBV12-4, the J call TRBJ2-5, with 9 bases aligning to TRBD2. This CDR3 contains 16 residues. DNA for the CDR3: TGTGCCAGCAGTTTAGGGACTAGCGCCAGCCAAGAGACCCGGTACTTC. The encoded protein is CASSLGTSASQETRYF.

This chain joins TRBV28 and TRBJ1-2; possible D gene TRBD1, 5 bases. The CDR3 is 14 amino acids. The germline V gene encodes CDR1 MDHEN and CDR2 SYDVKM. Trimming pared 7 bases from V and 0 bases from J, leaving 12 bases between. CDR3 in DNA: TGTGCCAGCACCGACAGCTTTTCTAACTATGGCTACACCTTC. As protein: CASTDSFSNYGYTF.

This chain connects TRBV27 to TRBJ1-2; 11 nucleotides agree with TRBD1. This CDR3 region has 15 residues. Germline CDR1 MNHEY, CDR2 SMNVEV (reference sequence). V lost 9 bases to trimming and J lost 7 bases; unmatched junction nucleotides: 13. The CDR3 sequence is CASRYSGQGDFGYTF. DNA of the CDR3: TGTGCCAGTAGATATTCGGGACAGGGGGATTTTGGCTACACCTTC.

The table lists this clonotype with many counts. This rearrangement joins TRBV2 to TRBJ2-3, with 10 bases aligning to TRBD2. Trimming removed 6 bases from V and 4 bases from J; junction bases left unmatched: 7. This CDR3 contains 15 residues. CDR1 SNHLY and CDR2 FYNNEI come from the germline V gene. CDR3 in amino acids: CASRNLAGVSDTQYF. The CDR3 DNA sequence: TGTGCCAGCAGGAATCTAGCGGGAGTTTCAGATACGCAGTATTTT.

As concerns this clonotype: A much bigger clone sits one base away, suggesting this may be a read error. The genes are TRBV9 and TRBJ1-3; a possible D gene is TRBD1 (6 bases). Germline V gene lookup returns CDR1 SGDLS and CDR2 YYNGEE. V lost 3 bases to trimming and J lost 0 bases, with 19 bases between them. This CDR3 region has 18 residues. This CDR3 is CASSASGDDRFSGNTIYF. The CDR3 nucleotides read TGTGCCAGCAGCGCCTCAGGGGACGACCGGTTCTCTGGAAACACCATATATTTT.

This clonotype has a count of ten or more. As DNA, the CDR3 is TGTGCCATCAGACAGGGGTTAAGGTCCTACAATGAGCAGTTCTTC. Translation: CAIRQGLRSYNEQFF. The gene calls are TRBV10-3 and TRBJ2-1; TRBD1 matches at 7 bases. The CDR3 has 15 amino acids. Looked up from germline, CDR1 is ENHRY and CDR2 is SYGVKD. The junction had 6 bases not matched to a gene; V was cut back by 6 bases and J by 1 base.

A remark on this clonotype: The CDR3 end shows no conserved phenylalanine or tryptophan, and so a read error is likely. The rearrangement joins TRBV7-9 to TRBJ2-5; D is possibly TRBD1 (6 bases). CDR3 length: 16 amino acids. The V gene's germline CDR1 is SEHNR and CDR2 FQNEAQ (reference sequence). CDR3 in amino acids: CAGSLDRSRFPETQYS. DNA for the CDR3: TGTGCCGGCAGCTTAGACAGGTCGAGATTTCCAGAGACCCAGTACTCC.

A note on this clonotype: This may stem from a read error, because a much larger clone lies one nucleotide away. V usage is TRBV19 and J usage is TRBJ2-7; D not certain. Germline V CDR1 and CDR2: LNHDA, SQIVND (reference sequence). CDR3 size: 13 residues. As DNA, the CDR3 is TGTGCCAGTAGTGTGGGCGTCGCCTACGAGCAGCACTTC. It yields the protein CASSVGVAYEQHF.

This clonotype showed up many times. The genes are TRBV4-1 and TRBJ1-3; D is undetermined. This CDR3 is 13 amino acids long. CDR1 MGHRA and CDR2 YSYEKL come from the germline V gene. V was trimmed by 1 base and J by 3 bases, leaving 4 bases between them. The CDR3 is CASSQAYGNTIYF. As DNA, the CDR3 is TGCGCCAGCAGCCAAGCGTATGGAAACACCATATATTTT.

This clonotype appeared many times. The CDR3 sequence: CASSLSLSTDTQYF. The CDR3 DNA follows: TGCGCCAGCAGCTTGTCATTGAGCACAGATACGCAGTATTTT. The J gene is TRBJ2-3, the V gene TRBV5-1, with D hard to call. The V and J ends lost 1 base and 0 bases respectively, with 6 bases between them. The germline V gene has CDR1 SGHRS and CDR2 YFSETQ. The length of the CDR3 is 14 residues.